This paragraph reports one T cell receptor (beta chain). What it recognizes is unknown. Constant-region reverse primers amplified full-length variable regions, followed by semi-nested Nested Universal Primer A PCR. TCRdb passed the 5' RACE reads through MiXCR, listing each CDR3 protein once. The sample lists 6,400 or so distinct CDR3 sequences, roughly three fifths occurring once. Memory CD4+ cells were defined as CD4+CD45RO+CD25-. The CDR3 is 16 residues long. The V gene's germline CDR1 is SQVTM and CDR2 ANQGSEA. V lost 4 bases, J lost 6 bases, and 19 bases lay in between. Notes on the study in general: Tumor memory CD4+ T cell TCR gene usage was found to cluster with blood and lymph node memory CD4+ cells and with lymph node naive CD4+ cells.

The chain links TRBV29-1 to TRBJ1-6, with TRBD1 as a possible D gene (5 bases). The sample consisted of tumor-infiltrating memory CD4+ T cells sorted from the breast tumor. Subset defined: memory CD4+ T cells, CD4+CD45RO+CD25-. This receptor was identified in a female donor with breast cancer. This CDR3 is CSVGIEGLGVNSPLHF. The CDR3 DNA sequence: TGCAGCGTTGGGATTGAAGGATTAGGGGTTAATTCACCCCTCCACTTT.